The 5 T cell receptor beta chains reported below all come from one sample, sequenced in a study of cytomegalovirus exposure and HLA in healthy donors. PCR amplification relied on 60 Vbeta primers (plus 13 Jbeta primers). Only in-frame clones appear in the TCRdb table, and some are missing; sequencing was by immunoSEQ multiplex PCR. The sample lists roughly 90,000 clones; roughly four fifths were seen once. Sequencing input: PBMCs. The receptors here all came from a man aged 25 to 40 in good health and CMV-seropositive.

CDR3 region: CATSRDRVTGNTIYF. The CDR3 DNA sequence: TGTGCCACCAGCAGGGACAGGGTAACAGGAAACACCATATATTTT. The chain joins TRBV15 to TRBJ1-3, with 8 nucleotides matching TRBD1. This CDR3 has 15 residues. The ends lost 3 bases at V and 4 bases at J; junction bases unmatched: 5. Germline CDR1 LNHNV, CDR2 YYDKDF (reference sequence).

CDR3 DNA sequence: TGTGCCAGCTCACCAGGGCTCAGGCAGGTGAACACTGAAGCTTTCTTT. It specifies CASSPGLRQVNTEAFF. The rearrangement joins TRBV18 to TRBJ1-1; D ambiguous. This CDR3 has 16 residues. Germline V gene lookup returns CDR1 KGHSH and CDR2 LQKENI. V lost 2 bases to trimming and J lost 0 bases, with 13 bases between them. The entire variable domain, with the rest obtained from reference TRBV18 and TRBJ1-1, is as follows: NAGVMQNPRHLVRRRGQEARLRCSPMKGHSHVYWYRQLPEEGLKFMVYLQKENIIDESGMPKERFSAEFPKEGPSILRIQQVVRGDSAAYFCASSPGLRQVNTEAFFGQGTRLTVV.

The chain has TRBV4-1 and TRBJ2-4, with D perhaps TRBD1 (5 bases). The CDR3 runs 15 residues. CDR1 is MGHRA and CDR2 is YSYEKL in the germline V gene. V was trimmed by 0 bases and J by 8 bases, leaving 14 bases between them. CDR3 DNA sequence: TGCGCCAGCAGCCAAGATGGCAGGGCGACGGACATTCAGTACTTC. Its translation: CASSQDGRATDIQYF.

The chain employs TRBV2 and TRBJ2-2; TRBD2 matches at 7 bases. Germline V gene sequence: CDR1 SNHLY, CDR2 FYNNEI. The CDR3 has 16 residues. With V trimmed by 7 bases and J by 4 bases, 12 bases remained unmatched. The CDR3 DNA is TGTGCCAGCACCAGAGGAACGGGAGGCGGCACCGGGGAGCTGTTTTTT. This encodes CASTRGTGGGTGELFF.

The chain couples TRBV27 to TRBJ2-2, with 7 bases lining up with TRBD1. Germline V gene lookup returns CDR1 MNHEY and CDR2 SMNVEV (reference sequence). This CDR3 contains 15 residues. Trimming removed 5 bases from V and 6 bases from J; junction bases left unmatched: 9. CDR3 bases: TGTGCCAGCAGTATCTGGACAGGAATTGCCGGGGAGCTGTTTTTT. It specifies CASSIWTGIAGELFF.